A selection of T cell receptor beta chains follows, all from one sample in a study of T cell responses to AZD1222 COVID-19 vaccine. Sequenced by immunoSEQ multiplex PCR; TCRdb stores in-frame clones only, minus some. The sample records 110,000 to 150,000 clones, 90% to 95% being singletons. The sample here was peripheral blood, taken on day 0 of AZD1222 vaccination. These receptors all stem from an adult in good health. Each CDR3 is given with its conserved first and last residue. A D gene is named only where the DNA matches it firmly. Clone size appears in some rows only: once, few, many, or a class for an expanded clone.

clone size: -
J gene: TRBJ1-3
V gene: TRBV5-1
D gene: TRBD1
CDR3 DNA: TGCGCCAGCAGCTCCTCGGACAGGGCGAACACCATATATTTT
CDR3 protein: CASSSSDRANTIYF

clone size: -
J gene: TRBJ2-3
V gene: TRBV7-6
D gene: TRBD2
CDR3 DNA: TGTGCCAGCAGTCCCACCGGGACTAGCGGAACAGATACGCAGTATTTT
CDR3 protein: CASSPTGTSGTDTQYF

clone size: -
J gene: TRBJ2-5
V gene: TRBV24-1
D gene: -
CDR3 DNA: TGTGCCACCAGTGAAGGTGAGACCCAGTACTTC
CDR3 protein: CATSEGETQYF

clone size: -
J gene: TRBJ2-7
V gene: TRBV3-1/TRBV3-2
D gene: -
CDR3 DNA: TGTGCCAGCAGCCAAGATCAAACTAGCAGAACTCAGTACTTC
CDR3 protein: CASSQDQTSRTQYF

clone size: few
J gene: TRBJ2-7
V gene: TRBV6-5
D gene: TRBD1
CDR3 DNA: TGTGCCAGCGGACAGGGTAATCCCCAGTACTTC
CDR3 protein: CASGQGNPQYF

clone size: -
J gene: TRBJ2-1
V gene: TRBV5-1
D gene: -
CDR3 DNA: TGCGCCAGCAGCTTGGCAGAAGGATCAAATGAGCAGTTCTTC
CDR3 protein: CASSLAEGSNEQFF

clone size: once
J gene: TRBJ2-1
V gene: TRBV6-5
D gene: TRBD2
CDR3 DNA: TGTGCCAGCAGTTACACCGGACTAGCGGGGAATGAGCAGTTCTTC
CDR3 protein: CASSYTGLAGNEQFF

clone size: -
J gene: TRBJ1-1
V gene: TRBV2
D gene: -
CDR3 DNA: TGTGCCAGCAGTGAGGTGCCGGATCATGAAGCTTTCTTT
CDR3 protein: CASSEVPDHEAFF

clone size: -
J gene: TRBJ2-2
V gene: TRBV15
D gene: -
CDR3 DNA: TGTGCCACCAGCAGAGTTGGGGTTCGCACCGGGGAGCTGTTTTTT
CDR3 protein: CATSRVGVRTGELFF

clone size: -
J gene: TRBJ1-5
V gene: TRBV12-5
D gene: -
CDR3 DNA: TGTGCTAGTGGGCCCTCCAAGGGGCACCAGCCCCAGCATTTT
CDR3 protein: CASGPSKGHQPQHF

clone size: -
J gene: TRBJ2-1
V gene: TRBV27
D gene: TRBD2
CDR3 DNA: TGTGCCAGCAGTGGGGGAGGACTAGCGGGAAATAATGAGCAGTTCTTC
CDR3 protein: CASSGGGLAGNNEQFF

clone size: -
J gene: TRBJ2-3
V gene: TRBV12-5
D gene: -
CDR3 DNA: TGTGCTAGTGGTTTGGTACAAATTACCCCTCTCACAGATACGCAGTATTTT
CDR3 protein: CASGLVQITPLTDTQYF

clone size: -
J gene: TRBJ1-1
V gene: TRBV7-2
D gene: TRBD1
CDR3 DNA: TGTGCCAGCAGCTTAGTGCCGGGACAGACTTTTGAAGCTTTCTTT
CDR3 protein: CASSLVPGQTFEAFF

clone size: -
J gene: TRBJ1-2
V gene: TRBV6-1
D gene: TRBD1
CDR3 DNA: TGTGCCAGCAGTGAAGCCCCTTCGACAGGGGCGAGCATCGGCTACACCTTC
CDR3 protein: CASSEAPSTGASIGYTF

clone size: -
J gene: TRBJ1-5
V gene: TRBV27
D gene: -
CDR3 DNA: TGTGCCAGCAGTCGGTACAGCCCTCAGGAGCCCCAGCATTTT
CDR3 protein: CASSRYSPQEPQHF

clone size: -
J gene: TRBJ2-7
V gene: TRBV2
D gene: TRBD1
CDR3 DNA: TGTGCCAGCAGCGTAGGACAGGGTATCATCTACGAGCAGTACTTC
CDR3 protein: CASSVGQGIIYEQYF

clone size: -
J gene: TRBJ1-1
V gene: TRBV19
D gene: TRBD1
CDR3 DNA: TGTGCCAGTGCCGGACAGGCCGAAGCTTTCTTT
CDR3 protein: CASAGQAEAFF

clone size: -
J gene: TRBJ2-5
V gene: TRBV19
D gene: -
CDR3 DNA: TGTGCCAGTAGTATCCGACAAGAGACCCAGTACTTC
CDR3 protein: CASSIRQETQYF

clone size: -
J gene: TRBJ2-1
V gene: TRBV29-1
D gene: TRBD2
CDR3 DNA: TGCAGCGCCGGGCGGGAGAACTCCTACAATGAGCAGTTCTTC
CDR3 protein: CSAGRENSYNEQFF

clone size: -
J gene: TRBJ2-1
V gene: TRBV24-1
D gene: TRBD2
CDR3 DNA: TGTGCCACCAGTGCCAGCGGGAGGGCCGGCGAGCAGTTCTTC
CDR3 protein: CATSASGRAGEQFF

clone size: -
J gene: TRBJ2-2
V gene: TRBV9
D gene: TRBD1
CDR3 DNA: TGTGCCAGCAGCCCTGGTATTCAGGGGGCGGGGACCGGGGAGCTGTTTTTT
CDR3 protein: CASSPGIQGAGTGELFF

clone size: -
J gene: TRBJ2-7
V gene: TRBV6-5
D gene: -
CDR3 DNA: TGTGCCAGCAGGAGGGGGGCGGAGTACTTC
CDR3 protein: CASRRGAEYF

clone size: -
J gene: TRBJ1-1
V gene: TRBV7-9
D gene: -
CDR3 DNA: TGTGCCAGCAGGCGGGTCCCCAGGGTACCTTTCTTT
CDR3 protein: CASRRVPRVPFF

clone size: -
J gene: TRBJ2-3
V gene: TRBV6-1
D gene: TRBD2
CDR3 DNA: TGTGCCAGCAGTGACCCTGCGGGAGGGGGGACTAGCACAGATACGCAGTATTTT
CDR3 protein: CASSDPAGGGTSTDTQYF

clone size: -
J gene: TRBJ2-1
V gene: TRBV5-1
D gene: -
CDR3 DNA: TGCGCCAGCAGCTTGCGAATAGGCCAATACAATGAGCAGTTCTTC
CDR3 protein: CASSLRIGQYNEQFF

clone size: -
J gene: TRBJ1-6
V gene: TRBV5-1
D gene: TRBD1
CDR3 DNA: TGCGCCAGCAGCTCTTCCGGGACAGGGCACTCACCCCTCCACTTT
CDR3 protein: CASSSSGTGHSPLHF

clone size: -
J gene: TRBJ2-1
V gene: TRBV7-3
D gene: TRBD1
CDR3 DNA: TGTGCCAGCAGCTGGGGGACAGGGCCCTTTGAGCAGTTCTTC
CDR3 protein: CASSWGTGPFEQFF

clone size: -
J gene: TRBJ1-1
V gene: TRBV6-6
D gene: -
CDR3 DNA: TGTGCCAGCAGCATAGATGGGGGGTTCACTGAAGCTTTCTTT
CDR3 protein: CASSIDGGFTEAFF

clone size: -
J gene: TRBJ2-3
V gene: TRBV20-1
D gene: TRBD2
CDR3 DNA: TGCAGTGCTAGTTTTTTATCGGGGGGAACAGATACGCAGTATTTT
CDR3 protein: CSASFLSGGTDTQYF

clone size: -
J gene: TRBJ2-1
V gene: TRBV24-1
D gene: -
CDR3 DNA: TGTGCCACCAGTGAAGAGAAAGGGGACTCCTACAATGAGCAGTTCTTC
CDR3 protein: CATSEEKGDSYNEQFF

clone size: -
J gene: TRBJ1-1
V gene: TRBV18
D gene: -
CDR3 DNA: TGTGCCAGCTCACCAGTTATGAACACTGAAGCTTTCTTT
CDR3 protein: CASSPVMNTEAFF

clone size: -
J gene: TRBJ1-3
V gene: TRBV19
D gene: -
CDR3 DNA: TGTGCCAGTAAGGAGGGGCATCAGGGCGGCGCTGGAAACACCATATATTTT
CDR3 protein: CASKEGHQGGAGNTIYF

clone size: -
J gene: TRBJ1-1
V gene: TRBV7-9
D gene: -
CDR3 DNA: TGTGCCAGCAGCCCAAACCGGGCCCCTGAAGCTTTCTTT
CDR3 protein: CASSPNRAPEAFF

clone size: few
J gene: TRBJ1-4
V gene: TRBV19
D gene: -
CDR3 DNA: TGTGCCAGTACCCTACAGGGTAATGAAAAACTGTTTTTT
CDR3 protein: CASTLQGNEKLFF

clone size: -
J gene: TRBJ2-7
V gene: TRBV5-1
D gene: TRBD1
CDR3 DNA: TGCGCCAGCAGCTTGGAAGCGAACAGGGGCTACGAGCAGTACTTC
CDR3 protein: CASSLEANRGYEQYF

clone size: -
J gene: TRBJ2-2
V gene: TRBV10-2
D gene: TRBD2
CDR3 DNA: TGCGCCAGCACTCGGTTAGCGGGAGCGACCGGGGAGCTGTTTTTT
CDR3 protein: CASTRLAGATGELFF

clone size: once
J gene: TRBJ2-7
V gene: TRBV12-3/TRBV12-4
D gene: -
CDR3 DNA: TGTGCCAGCAGTGGACCCTACGAGCAGTACTTC
CDR3 protein: CASSGPYEQYF

clone size: -
J gene: TRBJ2-5
V gene: TRBV4-1
D gene: -
CDR3 DNA: TGCGCCAGCAGCCAAGATTGGCAGGGGGGGACCCAGTACTTC
CDR3 protein: CASSQDWQGGTQYF

clone size: -
J gene: TRBJ2-7
V gene: TRBV5-4
D gene: -
CDR3 DNA: TGTGCCAGCAGCTGGACCGGTTCCGGGGAGCAGTACTTC
CDR3 protein: CASSWTGSGEQYF

clone size: once
J gene: TRBJ1-6
V gene: TRBV6-5
D gene: TRBD1
CDR3 DNA: TGTGCCAGCAAGAACCGGGACAGGGGCTCACCCCTCCACTTT
CDR3 protein: CASKNRDRGSPLHF

clone size: -
J gene: TRBJ2-7
V gene: TRBV10-1
D gene: -
CDR3 DNA: TGCGCCAGTCCGCCGATGGACGAGCAGTACTTC
CDR3 protein: CASPPMDEQYF

clone size: -
J gene: TRBJ2-3
V gene: TRBV7-3
D gene: -
CDR3 DNA: TGTGCCAGCAGCTTAAATGGCGGAAATACGCAGTATTTT
CDR3 protein: CASSLNGGNTQYF

clone size: -
J gene: TRBJ2-2
V gene: TRBV7-2
D gene: -
CDR3 DNA: TGTGCCAGCAGCTTAGCGGGAGGGGGCACCGGGGAGCTGTTTTTT
CDR3 protein: CASSLAGGGTGELFF

clone size: -
J gene: TRBJ2-7
V gene: TRBV6-5
D gene: TRBD2
CDR3 DNA: TGTGCCAGCAGTTACTCGAGGCTAGCGGGGAATTACGAGCAGTACTTC
CDR3 protein: CASSYSRLAGNYEQYF

clone size: -
J gene: TRBJ2-3
V gene: TRBV27
D gene: -
CDR3 DNA: TGTGCCAGCAGTTTCTCGACAGCTAGCACAGATACGCAGTATTTT
CDR3 protein: CASSFSTASTDTQYF

clone size: -
J gene: TRBJ2-6
V gene: TRBV5-1
D gene: -
CDR3 DNA: TGCGCCAGCAGCAACCCCGCAGGAGGGGCCAACGTCCTGACTTTC
CDR3 protein: CASSNPAGGANVLTF

clone size: -
J gene: TRBJ1-6
V gene: TRBV3-1/TRBV3-2
D gene: -
CDR3 DNA: TGTGCCAGCAGCCAAGGCACAGCCCATAATTCACCCCTCCACTTT
CDR3 protein: CASSQGTAHNSPLHF

clone size: -
J gene: TRBJ2-1
V gene: TRBV7-5
D gene: -
CDR3 DNA: TGTGTCAGAAGCTTGGACGAGCTAAGCCTCTTGTCAAAATACAATGAGCAGTTCTTC
CDR3 protein: CVRSLDELSLLSKYNEQFF

clone size: -
J gene: TRBJ1-6
V gene: TRBV5-8
D gene: TRBD1
CDR3 DNA: TGTGCCAGCAGCCACCAGACAGGGTATAATTCACCCCTCCACTTT
CDR3 protein: CASSHQTGYNSPLHF